Each of the 21 T cell receptor beta chains below was sequenced from the same sample in a study of OX40 agonist ivuxolimab in advanced cancers. The protocol was immunoSEQ multiplex PCR, while the TCRdb copy is restricted to in-frame clones and leaves out a portion. This sample has over 15,000 clones; around 80% occur once, and the top ten carry approximately 26%. The sample was CD4+ or CD8+ T cells sorted from blood, taken in a trial of the OX40 agonist ivuxolimab. The origin of the receptors is an adult with an advanced solid tumor such as melanoma, head and neck, liver or kidney cancer.

This clone is deemed medium-sized (0.01 to 0.1%). The chain links TRBV4-3 to TRBJ1-2; 8 nucleotides line up with TRBD1. Germline CDR1 reads LGHNA; CDR2 reads YSLEER. The CDR3 contains 12 residues. V lost 5 bases, J lost 4 bases, and 0 bases stayed unmatched. CDR3 DNA sequence: TGCGCCAGCAGCGGGACAGGCTATGGCTACACCTTC. Its translation is CASSGTGYGYTF.

The chain is built from TRBV2 and TRBJ2-7; 11 nucleotides align to TRBD1. Germline values: CDR1 SNHLY, CDR2 FYNNEI. The CDR3 has 14 residues. The J segment lost 4 bases and the V segment lost 7 bases, leaving 6 bases of the junction unmatched. The CDR3 coding sequence is TGTGCCAGCAATGGGGGGACAGGGGGTTACGAGCAGTACTTC. It translates to CASNGGTGGYEQYF.

The chain combines TRBV10-3 with TRBJ1-1; D is uncertain. CDR3 length equals 13 residues. Germline CDR1 is ENHRY and CDR2 is SYGVKD. The germline V and J ends were trimmed by 0 bases and 0 bases, with 2 bases remaining between them. The DNA for the CDR3 is TGTGCCATCAGTGAGTCCCTGAACACTGAAGCTTTCTTT. As protein: CAISESLNTEAFF.

A single count supports this clone. The chain is built from TRBV19 and TRBJ2-1, with D possibly being TRBD1 (5 bases). V lost 1 base and J lost 2, with 9 bases in between. The CDR3 length is 15 residues. Germline loops: CDR1 LNHDA, CDR2 SQIVND (reference sequence). The CDR3 nucleotides are TGTGCCAGTAGTATAGCGACAGCCGCCTACAATGAGCAGTTCTTC. It encodes CASSIATAAYNEQFF.

By share, this clone counts as large. The V call is TRBV6-5, the J call TRBJ1-1, with 11 bases lining up with TRBD1. Trimming took 4 bases from V and 2 from J; bases not matched to a gene: 6. This CDR3 is 16 amino acids long. In germline, CDR1 is MNHEY, CDR2 SVGAGI. CDR3 bases: TGTGCCAGCAGTTTACAGGACAGGGGGCAAAACACTGAAGCTTTCTTT. It translates to CASSLQDRGQNTEAFF.

This clone was counted between two and nine times. The chain employs TRBV18 and TRBJ1-1; D is uncertain. Trimming took off 6 bases at V and 1 base at J, with 9 bases between the two ends. Germline CDR1 reads KGHSH; CDR2 reads LQKENI. The CDR3 spans 13 residues. DNA for the CDR3: TGTGCCAGCTCCCTCGAGGGGAACACTGAAGCTTTCTTT. This codes for CASSLEGNTEAFF.

This chain connects TRBV7-2 to TRBJ2-3; D is unresolved. Germline V gives CDR1 SGHTA, CDR2 FQGNSA. Trimming stripped 5 bases from V and 6 bases from J, with 18 bases between. The CDR3 has 15 amino acids. The CDR3 sequence: CASSLGPGLDDTQYF. The CDR3 DNA follows: TGTGCCAGCAGCCTCGGCCCCGGGTTAGACGATACGCAGTATTTT.

The chain carries TRBV27 and TRBJ1-1, with D possibly being TRBD1 (6 bases). The V end was cut by 6 bases, the J end by 1 base, with 15 bases between. CDR1 and CDR2 from the germline V gene are MNHEY and SMNVEV (reference sequence). The CDR3 has 15 amino acids. Here the CDR3 reads CASSHPTGPNTEAFF. CDR3 nucleotide sequence: TGTGCCAGCAGCCATCCGACAGGTCCGAACACTGAAGCTTTCTTT.

A few counts support this clone. The V call is TRBV14, the J call TRBJ2-7; 7 nucleotides line up with TRBD1. This CDR3 has 13 residues. The ends lost 5 bases at V and 6 bases at J; junction bases unmatched: 7. The germline gives CDR1 SGHDN, CDR2 FVKESK. CDR3 nucleotides: TGTGCCAGCAGCTTTCTGGGGGACAGCGAGCAGTACTTC. Translating gives CASSFLGDSEQYF.

The chain combines TRBV7-2 with TRBJ1-1; D ambiguous. The length of the CDR3 is 11 residues. V lost 5 bases and J lost 11, with 12 bases in between. Germline loops: CDR1 SGHTA, CDR2 FQGNSA. The CDR3 here is CASSPRPGAFF. The CDR3 region has the DNA TGTGCCAGCAGCCCCCGACCTGGGGCTTTCTTT.

This sequence joins TRBV7-2 and TRBJ2-7, with D perhaps assigned TRBD1 or TRBD2 (7 bases each). The V gene lost 1 base and the J gene lost 4 bases, with 11 bases spanning the gap. Germline V CDR1 and CDR2: SGHTA, FQGNSA. The CDR3 is made up of 14 amino acids. The chain's CDR3 is CASSLGQGGYEQYF. The CDR3 DNA sequence: TGTGCCAGCAGCTTAGGGCAGGGGGGGTACGAGCAGTACTTC.

The rearrangement uses TRBV10-3 and TRBJ1-2; 7 bases align to TRBD1. The V gene's germline CDR1 is ENHRY and CDR2 SYGVKD. The CDR3 contains 13 residues. V dropped 2 bases and J dropped 10; count of bases not matched to a gene: 7. This chain's CDR3 is CAISEEGQGVYTF. The CDR3, as DNA: TGTGCCATCAGTGAGGAAGGTCAGGGGGTCTACACCTTC.

This clone is judged medium-sized. This rearrangement joins TRBV11-3 to TRBJ2-2; no firm D call. Germline V CDR1 and CDR2: SGHNT, YENEEA. This CDR3 has 12 residues. V was shortened by 3 bases and J by 5 bases, with 4 bases between the two germline ends. CDR3 DNA sequence: TGTGCCAGCAGCTTTTTGACCGGGGAGCTGTTTTTT. Its translation is CASSFLTGELFF.

The rearrangement joins TRBV28 to TRBJ1-1; D is undetermined. The CDR3 has 11 residues. Germline assignment: CDR1 MDHEN and CDR2 SYDVKM. V was clipped by 3 bases and J by 10 bases, with 9 bases between them. In nucleotides, the CDR3 is TGTGCCAGCAGTTTCTCCTGGGGAGCTTTCTTT. Amino acids: CASSFSWGAFF.

The rearrangement uses TRBV7-6 and TRBJ1-2; D remains unclear. V was cut by 4 bases and J by 4 bases, with 10 bases left in between. Germline V gene sequence: CDR1 SGHVS, CDR2 FNYEAQ. The CDR3 is 13 residues long. The CDR3 sequence is CASSSLLSYGYTF. DNA of the CDR3: TGTGCCAGCAGCTCGCTACTATCCTATGGCTACACCTTC.

The V gene is TRBV9, the J gene TRBJ2-7; maybe TRBD2 (6 bases). The CDR3 has 14 amino acids. Germline V gene lookup returns CDR1 SGDLS and CDR2 YYNGEE. The ends were cut back, 4 bases at V and 5 bases at J, with 16 bases in the middle. The CDR3 spells CASSPGGSGDEQYF. The DNA of the CDR3 is TGTGCCAGCAGCCCTGGGGGGAGTGGCGACGAGCAGTACTTC. Combining the CDR3 with reference TRBV9 and TRBJ2-7 gives the whole variable domain DSGVTQTPKHLITATGQRVTLRCSPRSGDLSVYWYQQSLDQGLQFLIQYYNGEERAKGNILERFSAQQFPDLHSELNLSSLELGDSALYFCASSPGGSGDEQYFGPGTRLTVT.

The CDR3 DNA follows: TGCGCCAGCAGCCAAGACCGGTTGGCTACTGACTACGAGCAGTACTTC. It codes for CASSQDRLATDYEQYF. The chain is built from TRBV4-1 and TRBJ2-7; D gene uncertain. The length of the CDR3 is 16 residues. V was pared by 0 bases and J by 3 bases, with 15 bases between. Germline values: CDR1 MGHRA, CDR2 YSYEKL.

The table lists this clone with many counts. This chain connects TRBV4-2 to TRBJ1-3, with TRBD1 as a possible D gene (6 bases). CDR1 and CDR2 (germline): LGHNA, YNFKEQ. Trimming pared 0 bases from V and 4 bases from J, leaving 13 bases between. This CDR3 is built from 16 residues. CDR3 sequence: CASSQDISGAGNTIYF. In nucleotides, the CDR3 is TGTGCCAGCAGCCAAGATATCTCGGGGGCCGGAAACACCATATATTTT.

V is TRBV7-9 and J is TRBJ2-7; D is possibly TRBD2 (5 bases). The CDR3 totals 13 residues. Trimming removed 6 bases at V and 4 bases at J, with 13 bases between. Germline values: CDR1 SEHNR, CDR2 FQNEAQ (reference sequence). The CDR3 spells CASSFIGDYEQYF. The DNA of the CDR3 is TGTGCCAGCAGTTTTATCGGGGATTACGAGCAGTACTTC.

The chain has TRBV5-6 and TRBJ2-7; D is perhaps TRBD1 or TRBD2 (5 bases each). CDR3 length equals 13 residues. Germline assignment: CDR1 SGHDT and CDR2 YYEEEE. Trimming took off 4 bases at V and 7 bases at J, with 15 bases between the two ends. The CDR3 spells CASSPGTGGEQYF. In nucleotides, the CDR3 is TGTGCCAGCAGCCCCGGGACGGGCGGGGAGCAGTACTTC.

The chain carries TRBV11-2 and TRBJ1-2; D is perhaps TRBD1 (5 bases). V lost 5 bases to trimming and J lost 4 bases, with 11 bases between them. The CDR3 has 13 residues. Germline V gene sequence: CDR1 SGHAT, CDR2 FQNNGV. This chain's CDR3 is CASSPGTVYGYTF. The CDR3 DNA reads as TGTGCCAGCAGCCCGGGGACGGTCTATGGCTACACCTTC.